A single sample gave rise to the 10 T cell receptor beta chains below, sequenced in a study of T cells after yellow fever vaccination. Via MiXCR, TCRdb re-called the 5' RACE reads, giving one row per CDR3 protein. Among approximately 330,000 distinct CDR3 sequences, over 4% were seen once, and the ten largest hold 20% to 25%. The specimen comprised PBMCs, sampled 5 days after the yellow fever booster vaccination. The receptors here all came from a man in his late teens or twenties who received the YFV17D yellow fever vaccine.

This clonotype was observed a handful of times. The chain is built from TRBV7-6 and TRBJ2-2; D ambiguous. V was pared by 5 bases and J by 6 bases, with 13 bases between. CDR1 SGHVS and CDR2 FNYEAQ come from the germline V gene. CDR3 size: 14 residues. The CDR3 loop is CASSPGRAAGELFF. The DNA for the CDR3 is TGTGCCAGCAGCCCCGGACGGGCCGCCGGGGAGCTGTTTTTT.

The chain uses TRBV9 and TRBJ2-3; D uncertain. V lost 2 bases to trimming and J lost 4 bases, with 11 bases between them. This CDR3 is built from 14 residues. Germline CDR1 reads SGDLS; CDR2 reads YYNGEE. The CDR3 DNA follows: TGTGCCAGCAGCGTCTATTCCTACCCAGATACGCAGTATTTT. This sequence encodes CASSVYSYPDTQYF.

This clonotype occurred a few times. This chain connects TRBV27 to TRBJ1-2, with D unclear. The germline V gene encodes CDR1 MNHEY and CDR2 SMNVEV (reference sequence). The CDR3 totals 14 residues. With 5 bases removed from V and 4 bases from J, the gap between germline ends came to 14 bases. CDR3 amino acids: CASSPTAASYGYTF. In DNA, the CDR3 is TGTGCCAGCAGTCCGACTGCCGCCAGCTATGGCTACACCTTC.

This clonotype has more than one count but fewer than ten. The chain joins TRBV20-1 to TRBJ1-6; D is undetermined. Trimming cost V 6 bases and J 16 bases, with 16 bases left between them. Germline lookup yields CDR1 DFQATT and CDR2 SNEGSKA (reference sequence). The CDR3 contains 11 residues. The chain's CDR3 is CSAPGTDLLHF. The CDR3 DNA sequence: TGCAGTGCCCCAGGCACGGACCTACTCCACTTT.

This clonotype was counted a few times. The chain is built from TRBV7-9 and TRBJ1-4; possible D gene TRBD1, 6 bases. CDR1 and CDR2 (germline): SEHNR, FQNEAQ (reference sequence). Between the trimmed V and J ends, which lost 10 bases and 8 bases, there was a span of 20 bases. The CDR3 is 14 residues long. Written as DNA, the CDR3 is TGTGCCACCGCCCAGGGGCCGCTTCGGGAAAAACTGTTTTTT. Amino acids: CATAQGPLREKLFF.

V is TRBV7-7 and J is TRBJ2-3; 8 positions agree with TRBD2. This CDR3 is built from 15 residues. Germline V lookup: CDR1 SSHAT, CDR2 FNYEAQ (reference sequence). V trimming: 2 bases; J trimming: 6 bases; junction bases outside the gene matches: 7. For the CDR3, the DNA is TGTGCCAGCAGCTTAACGGGGGGGCCGGTGGATACGCAGTATTTT. It encodes CASSLTGGPVDTQYF.

The table lists this clonotype with a few counts. The gene calls are TRBV12-5 and TRBJ2-7, with D possibly called TRBD1 or TRBD2 (6 bases each). CDR1 and CDR2 (germline): LGHNT, FRNRAP. The CDR3 loop spans 15 amino acids. Trimming took 5 bases from V and 3 from J, leaving 17 bases between them. In DNA form, the CDR3 reads TGTGCTAGTGGTCCATACAGGGCCGGGGGCTACGAGCAGTACTTC. It translates to CASGPYRAGGYEQYF.

Ten or more counts support this clonotype. V is TRBV6-2 or TRBV6-3 and J is TRBJ1-6; no firm D call. This CDR3 spans 16 amino acids. In germline, CDR1 is MNHEY, CDR2 SVGEGT. V lost 2 bases and J 0 bases, leaving 8 bases between the germline ends. The CDR3 spells CASSYLVSSYNSPLHF. CDR3 nucleotides: TGTGCCAGCAGTTACCTTGTGAGCTCCTATAATTCACCCCTCCACTTT.

The sample holds a few counts of this clonotype. V usage is TRBV20-1 and J usage is TRBJ2-2, with 8 bases identical to TRBD2. CDR1 is DFQATT and CDR2 is SNEGSKA in the germline V gene (reference sequence). The CDR3 spans 18 residues. The J segment lost 3 bases and the V segment lost 0 bases, leaving 12 bases of the junction unmatched. CDR3 residues: CSARDPTQAGAHTGELFF. Written as DNA, the CDR3 is TGCAGTGCTAGAGATCCCACCCAAGCGGGGGCCCACACCGGGGAGCTGTTTTTT.

This clonotype was detected a few times. The V gene is TRBV7-3, the J gene TRBJ2-1, with D perhaps TRBD2 (6 bases). Germline lookup yields CDR1 SGHTA and CDR2 FQGTGA. V lost 5 bases and J 0 bases, leaving 17 bases between the germline ends. The CDR3 covers 17 residues. DNA of the CDR3: TGTGCCAGCAGCCTCGGACTACCGGTGAGCTCCTACAATGAGCAGTTCTTC. Protein sequence: CASSLGLPVSSYNEQFF.